This T cell receptor (beta chain) was observed in a study of blood T cells in healthy people across ages. Study-wide results and limits: There was no known CMV status for donors, so expanded clonotype changes were possibly confounded. Diversity estimated from one million T cells was considered an underestimate.

PCR was performed a second time for about 7 to 11 cycles using a sample-barcoded 5' primer and a J-beta primer mix. Each cDNA molecule, via a template-switch adaptor with 12 random nucleotides, was tagged. One entry per CDR3 protein results from TCRdb running MiXCR on the 5' RACE reads. The sample has hundreds of thousands of distinct CDR3 sequences, about half seen once. Note on this clonotype: As yet, its antigen is unknown.

Trimming cost V 0 bases and J 7 bases, with 7 bases left between them. The CDR3 is 13 amino acids. Germline loops: CDR1 LGHNA, CDR2 YSLEER. This chain links TRBV4-3 with TRBJ2-1; D is undetermined. The clonotype originates from a man of 80 years or more in good health. Sequenced: blood. This CDR3 is CASSQERPNEQFF. The CDR3 DNA is TGCGCCAGCAGCCAAGAGCGGCCGAATGAGCAGTTCTTC.